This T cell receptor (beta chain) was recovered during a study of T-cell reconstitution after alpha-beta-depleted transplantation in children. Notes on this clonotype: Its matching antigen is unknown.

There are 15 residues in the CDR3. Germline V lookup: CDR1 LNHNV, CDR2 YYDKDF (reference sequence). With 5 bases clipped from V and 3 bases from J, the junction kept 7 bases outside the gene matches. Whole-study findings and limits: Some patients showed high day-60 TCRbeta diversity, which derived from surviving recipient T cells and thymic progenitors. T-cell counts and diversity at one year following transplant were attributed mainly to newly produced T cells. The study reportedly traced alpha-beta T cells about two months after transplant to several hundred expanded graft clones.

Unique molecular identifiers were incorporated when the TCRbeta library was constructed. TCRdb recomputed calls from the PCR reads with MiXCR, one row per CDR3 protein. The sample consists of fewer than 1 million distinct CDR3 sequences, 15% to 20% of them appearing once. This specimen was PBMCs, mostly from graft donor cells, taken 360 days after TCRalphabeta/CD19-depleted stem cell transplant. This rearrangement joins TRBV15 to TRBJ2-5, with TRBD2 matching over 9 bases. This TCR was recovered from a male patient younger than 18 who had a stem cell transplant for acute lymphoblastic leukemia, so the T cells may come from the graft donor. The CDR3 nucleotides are TGTGCCACCAGCGGACCGGGACTAGCAGAAGAGACCCAGTACTTC. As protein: CATSGPGLAEETQYF.